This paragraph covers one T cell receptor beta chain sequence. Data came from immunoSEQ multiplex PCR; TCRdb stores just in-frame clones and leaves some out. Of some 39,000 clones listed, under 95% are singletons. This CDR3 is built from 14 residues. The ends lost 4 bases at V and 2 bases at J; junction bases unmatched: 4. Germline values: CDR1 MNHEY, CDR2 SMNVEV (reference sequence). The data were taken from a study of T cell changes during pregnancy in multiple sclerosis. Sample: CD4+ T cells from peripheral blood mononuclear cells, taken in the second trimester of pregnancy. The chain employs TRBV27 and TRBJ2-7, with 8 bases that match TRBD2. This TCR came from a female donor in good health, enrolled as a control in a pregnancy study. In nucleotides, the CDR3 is TGTGCCAGCAGTTCCCGTAGCGGGGCCTACGAGCAGTACTTC. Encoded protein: CASSSRSGAYEQYF.